Here is one T cell receptor (beta chain) with its context. What it recognizes is unknown. Healthy bone marrow donors made up the donor group. The data derive from a study of cytomegalovirus exposure and HLA in healthy donors. Findings and caveats of the study: Through in vitro validation, three CMV-associated chains were shown to be specific for CMV antigens. Sequencing likely caused a cluster of highly shared sequence variants. Among TCR beta chains, those listed as cytomegalovirus-associated numbered roughly 150.

Vbeta (60) and Jbeta (13) primers were used in the PCR. Only in-frame clones appear in the TCRdb table, and some are missing; sequencing was by immunoSEQ multiplex PCR. The sample yields 150,000 to 200,000 clones, 60% to 85% seen once. Trimming at V came to 6 bases and at J to 0 bases, leaving 7 bases not matched to a gene. CDR1 is MNHNS and CDR2 is SASEGT in the germline V gene. The CDR3 is 15 amino acids. Material: PBMCs. The TCR comes from a man aged 35 to 55 in good health and CMV-seronegative. This chain uses TRBV6-1 with TRBJ2-7, with TRBD2 matching over 8 bases. The CDR3 region is CASRNSGVNSYEQYF. The CDR3 DNA sequence: TGTGCCAGCAGGAATAGCGGGGTCAACTCCTACGAGCAGTACTTC.